The 17 T cell receptor beta chains below come from one sample, sequenced in a study of blood T cell repertoires in COVID-19. Measured with immunoSEQ multiplex PCR; TCRdb has only the in-frame clones, and not every one. The data show around 200,000 clones, approximately 80% seen once. Sequenced: peripheral blood. The receptors here all came from a human donor in a cohort sampled during active COVID-19.

The rearrangement links TRBV7-2 to TRBJ2-7; 9 positions match TRBD2. V lost 5 bases, J lost 2 bases, and 13 bases stayed unmatched. Germline CDR1 is SGHTA and CDR2 is FQGNSA. The CDR3 sequence is 17 residues long. The CDR3 loop is CASSQPLGAGGPYEQYF. The CDR3 DNA reads TGTGCCAGCAGCCAACCCCTAGGAGCGGGGGGCCCCTACGAGCAGTACTTC. Variable domain in full (rest from reference TRBV7-2 and TRBJ2-7): GAGVSQSPSNKVTEKGKDVELRCDPISGHTALYWYRQSLGQGLEFLIYFQGNSAPDKSGLPSDRFSAERTGGSVSTLTIQRTQQEDSAVYLCASSQPLGAGGPYEQYFGPGTRLTVT.

This chain connects TRBV19 to TRBJ2-2; TRBD1 agrees at 11 bases. Germline values: CDR1 LNHDA, CDR2 SQIVND (reference sequence). Germline trimming cut 6 bases from V and 6 bases from J; bases unmatched to any gene: 3. The CDR3 has 14 residues. In nucleotides, the CDR3 is TGTGCCAGTAGGGACAGGGGGCGTCCCGGGGAGCTGTTTTTT. Its translation: CASRDRGRPGELFF.

Turning to this clone: Other DNA sequences in this sample translate to the same CDR3. The V call is TRBV19, the J call TRBJ1-1; D gene uncertain. The germline CDR1 and CDR2 sequences are LNHDA and SQIVND (reference sequence). The CDR3 is 14 residues long. The germline V and J ends were trimmed by 1 base and 0 bases, with 6 bases remaining between them. CDR3 nucleotide sequence: TGTGCCAGTAGTATAGGACATTTGAACACTGAAGCTTTCTTT. Translating it yields CASSIGHLNTEAFF. The full variable domain, its missing parts supplied by reference TRBV19 and TRBJ1-1, is DGGITQSPKYLFRKEGQNVTLSCEQNLNHDAMYWYRQDPGQGLRLIYYSQIVNDFQKGDIAEGYSVSREKKESFPLTVTSAQKNPTAFYLCASSIGHLNTEAFFGQGTRLTVV.

The genes are TRBV29-1 and TRBJ1-1; D call uncertain. Deletions cut 7 bases from V and 6 bases from J, with 12 bases between. In germline, CDR1 is SQVTM, CDR2 ANQGSEA. The CDR3 length is 11 residues. The CDR3, as DNA: TGCAGCGGGACCCGGGAGGCTGAAGCTTTCTTT. Protein: CSGTREAEAFF. The whole variable domain, remainder taken from reference TRBV29-1 and TRBJ1-1, is SAVISQKPSRDICQRGTSLTIQCQVDSQVTMMFWYRQQPGQSLTLIATANQGSEATYESGFVIDKFPISRPNLTFSTLTVSNMSPEDSSIYLCSGTREAEAFFGQGTRLTVV.

The CDR3 spells CASSRLADSSTDTQYF. The CDR3, as DNA: TGTGCCAGTAGTAGACTAGCGGACTCTAGCACAGATACGCAGTATTTT. This chain uses TRBV19 with TRBJ2-3; 9 bases align to TRBD2. In germline, CDR1 is LNHDA, CDR2 SQIVND (reference sequence). V lost 4 bases, J lost 0 bases, and 5 bases stayed unmatched. The CDR3 is 16 residues long.

A note on this clone: This same CDR3 is encoded by further DNA sequences in the sample. The rearrangement joins TRBV7-9 to TRBJ2-5; 7 positions match TRBD1. J lost 1 base, V lost 5 bases, and 1 base had no gene match. This CDR3 is 13 amino acids long. CDR1 SEHNR and CDR2 FQNEAQ come from the germline V gene (reference sequence). Here the CDR3 reads CASSRDSQETQYF. CDR3 coding DNA: TGTGCCAGCAGCAGGGACAGCCAAGAGACCCAGTACTTC.

V usage is TRBV12-3 or TRBV12-4 and J usage is TRBJ2-5; a weak D match, TRBD1 (6 bases). V was cut by 9 bases and J by 5 bases, with 13 bases left in between. The CDR3 has 12 residues. DNA for the CDR3: TGTGCCAGTTCACAGGGTTGGGAGACCCAGTACTTC. Its protein product is CASSQGWETQYF.

The rearrangement joins TRBV5-6 to TRBJ1-3, with a possible D match to TRBD1 (6 bases). CDR1 is SGHDT and CDR2 is YYEEEE in the germline V gene. The CDR3 sequence is 11 residues long. V was shortened by 3 bases and J by 10 bases, with 8 bases between the two germline ends. The CDR3 DNA reads as TGTGCCAGCAGCTACGGACAGACCATATATTTT. This sequence encodes CASSYGQTIYF.

This clone has more than one count but fewer than ten. This chain joins TRBV2 and TRBJ1-2; the match to TRBD1 covers 8 bases. After removal of 4 bases from V and 5 bases from J, the junction contained 9 bases not matched to a gene. Germline V gives CDR1 SNHLY, CDR2 FYNNEI. The CDR3 is 15 amino acids. The CDR3 nucleotides are TGTGCCAGCAGTGGAGGACAGGGAAGGGGGTATGGCTACACCTTC. Amino acid sequence: CASSGGQGRGYGYTF. The variable domain in full, completed from reference TRBV2 and TRBJ1-2, reads EPEVTQTPSHQVTQMGQEVILRCVPISNHLYFYWYRQILGQKVEFLVSFYNNEISEKSEIFDDQFSVERPDGSNFTLKIRSTKLEDSAMYFCASSGGQGRGYGYTFGSGTRLTVV.

The rearrangement joins TRBV11-2 to TRBJ2-7; 10 bases map to TRBD1. J was trimmed by 2 bases and V by 0 bases; bases with no gene match: 4. This CDR3 has 16 residues. The germline gives CDR1 SGHAT, CDR2 FQNNGV. The CDR3 is CASSLDSGQGAYEQYF. DNA for the CDR3: TGTGCCAGCAGCTTAGATTCTGGACAGGGGGCCTACGAGCAGTACTTC.

This chain links TRBV29-1 with TRBJ2-1; TRBD1 matches 11 bases. Germline loops: CDR1 SQVTM, CDR2 ANQGSEA. The J segment lost 10 bases and the V segment lost 1 base, leaving 9 bases of the junction unmatched. The length of the CDR3 is 15 residues. CDR3 loop: CSVEGPGQGAREQFF. CDR3 in DNA: TGCAGCGTTGAAGGCCCAGGACAGGGGGCGCGAGAGCAGTTCTTC.

This chain joins TRBV5-6 and TRBJ1-2, with 8 bases lining up with TRBD1. CDR1 and CDR2 from the germline V gene are SGHDT and YYEEEE. V lost 4 bases, J lost 3 bases, and 8 bases stayed unmatched. CDR3 size: 15 residues. CDR3 region: CASSSRQGRYYGYTF. CDR3 DNA: TGTGCCAGCAGCAGTCGACAGGGGAGGTACTATGGCTACACCTTC.

The count of this clone is one. This rearrangement joins TRBV19 to TRBJ1-2; D is undetermined. Germline loops: CDR1 LNHDA, CDR2 SQIVND (reference sequence). Deletions cut 3 bases from V and 1 base from J, with 24 bases between. The CDR3 sequence is 19 residues long. Written as DNA, the CDR3 is TGTGCCAGTAGTATGCGCGAGGGAAGGGATGGAATCGGTAACTATGGCTACACCTTC. Encoded protein: CASSMREGRDGIGNYGYTF.

The J gene is TRBJ1-2, the V gene TRBV29-1; 7 bases align to TRBD1. The CDR3 consists of 13 residues. After removal of 7 bases from V and 3 bases from J, the junction contained 8 bases not matched to a gene. Per germline, CDR1 SQVTM and CDR2 ANQGSEA. The CDR3 reads CSGGGQLDYGYTF. The CDR3 DNA is TGCAGCGGGGGGGGACAGCTGGACTATGGCTACACCTTC. Full variable domain (missing parts from reference TRBV29-1 and TRBJ1-2): SAVISQKPSRDICQRGTSLTIQCQVDSQVTMMFWYRQQPGQSLTLIATANQGSEATYESGFVIDKFPISRPNLTFSTLTVSNMSPEDSSIYLCSGGGQLDYGYTFGSGTRLTVV.

This clone was found a few times. The genes are TRBV9 and TRBJ1-1; D is undetermined. The V and J ends lost 0 bases and 8 bases respectively, with 14 bases between them. Germline CDR1 reads SGDLS; CDR2 reads YYNGEE. The length of the CDR3 is 14 residues. The CDR3 loop reads CASSVVSEGSEAFF. The CDR3 DNA sequence: TGTGCCAGCAGCGTAGTAAGCGAAGGAAGCGAAGCTTTCTTT. The full variable domain, completed using reference TRBV9 and TRBJ1-1, is DSGVTQTPKHLITATGQRVTLRCSPRSGDLSVYWYQQSLDQGLQFLIQYYNGEERAKGNILERFSAQQFPDLHSELNLSSLELGDSALYFCASSVVSEGSEAFFGQGTRLTVV.

V gene TRBV10-2 combines with J gene TRBJ2-1, with 8 bases matching TRBD2. V shed 10 bases, J shed 0 bases, and the junction held 8 bases outside the gene matches. Germline values: CDR1 WSHSY, CDR2 SAAADI. CDR3 length: 15 amino acids. This CDR3 is CATCGGGSSYNEQFF. The CDR3 DNA reads TGCGCCACATGCGGCGGGGGGAGCTCCTACAATGAGCAGTTCTTC.

This chain links TRBV5-1 with TRBJ2-2; 11 bases line up with TRBD1. This CDR3 is built from 16 residues. Germline values: CDR1 SGHRS, CDR2 YFSETQ. The V gene end was trimmed by 4 bases and the J gene end by 4 bases; junction bases not matched to a gene: 6. In nucleotides, the CDR3 is TGCGCCAGCAGCGCAGGACAGGGGGCGAGCACCGGGGAGCTGTTTTTT. Residues: CASSAGQGASTGELFF.